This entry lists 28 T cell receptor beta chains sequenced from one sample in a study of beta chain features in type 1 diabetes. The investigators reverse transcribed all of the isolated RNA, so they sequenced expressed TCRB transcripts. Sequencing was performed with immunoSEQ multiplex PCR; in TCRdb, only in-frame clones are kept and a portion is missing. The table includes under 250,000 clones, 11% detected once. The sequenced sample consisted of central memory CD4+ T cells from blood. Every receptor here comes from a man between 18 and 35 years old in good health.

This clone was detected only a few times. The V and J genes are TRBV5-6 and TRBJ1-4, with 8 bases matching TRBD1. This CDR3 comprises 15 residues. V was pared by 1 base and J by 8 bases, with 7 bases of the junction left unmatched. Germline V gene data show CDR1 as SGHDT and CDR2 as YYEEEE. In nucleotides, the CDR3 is TGTGCCAGCAGCTTGAGACAGGGGCTCGGAGAAAAACTGTTTTTT. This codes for CASSLRQGLGEKLFF. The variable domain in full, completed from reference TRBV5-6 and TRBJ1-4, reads DAGVTQSPTHLIKTRGQQVTLRCSPKSGHDTVSWYQQALGQGPQFIFQYYEEEERQRGNFPDRFSGHQFPNYSSELNVNALLLGDSALYLCASSLRQGLGEKLFFGSGTQLSVL.

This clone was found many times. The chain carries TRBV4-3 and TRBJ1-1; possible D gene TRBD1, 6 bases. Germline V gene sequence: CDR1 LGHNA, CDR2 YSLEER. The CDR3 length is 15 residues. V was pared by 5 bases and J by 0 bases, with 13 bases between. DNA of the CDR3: TGCGCCAGCAGCACCCACAGGGCGCTGAACACTGAAGCTTTCTTT. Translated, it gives CASSTHRALNTEAFF.

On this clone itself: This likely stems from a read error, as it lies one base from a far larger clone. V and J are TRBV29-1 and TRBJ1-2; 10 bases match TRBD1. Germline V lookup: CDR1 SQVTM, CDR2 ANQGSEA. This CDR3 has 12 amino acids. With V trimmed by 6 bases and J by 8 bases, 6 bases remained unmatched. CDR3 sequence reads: CSVSGTGVGYTF. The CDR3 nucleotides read TGCAGCGTATCCGGGACAGGGGTCGGCTACACCTTC.

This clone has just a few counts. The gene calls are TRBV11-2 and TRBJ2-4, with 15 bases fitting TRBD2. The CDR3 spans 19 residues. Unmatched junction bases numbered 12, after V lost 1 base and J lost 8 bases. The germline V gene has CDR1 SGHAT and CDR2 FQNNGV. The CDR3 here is CASSLAPGLAGGRRDIQYF. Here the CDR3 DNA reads TGTGCCAGCAGCTTAGCCCCGGGACTAGCGGGAGGCCGCAGGGACATTCAGTACTTC.

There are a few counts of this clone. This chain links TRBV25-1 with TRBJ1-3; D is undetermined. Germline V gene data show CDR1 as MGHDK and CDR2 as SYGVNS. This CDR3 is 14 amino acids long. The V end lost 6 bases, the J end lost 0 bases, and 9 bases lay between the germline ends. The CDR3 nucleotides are TGTGCCAGCAGCGACGCTACCTCTGGAAACACCATATATTTT. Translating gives CASSDATSGNTIYF.

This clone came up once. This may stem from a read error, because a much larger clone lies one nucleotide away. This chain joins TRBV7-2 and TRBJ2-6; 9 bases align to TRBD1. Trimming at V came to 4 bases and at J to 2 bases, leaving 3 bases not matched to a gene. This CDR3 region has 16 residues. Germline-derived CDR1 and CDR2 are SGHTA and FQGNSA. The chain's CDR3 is CASSWDRAAGANVLTF. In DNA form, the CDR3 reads TGTGCCAGCAGCTGGGACAGGGCCGCTGGGGCCAACGTCCTGACTTTC.

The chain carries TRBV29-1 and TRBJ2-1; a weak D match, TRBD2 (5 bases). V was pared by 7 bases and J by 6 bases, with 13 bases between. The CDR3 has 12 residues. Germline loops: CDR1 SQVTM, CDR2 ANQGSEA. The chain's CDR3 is CSGGLDLNEQFF. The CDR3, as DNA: TGCAGCGGTGGACTGGATCTCAATGAGCAGTTCTTC.

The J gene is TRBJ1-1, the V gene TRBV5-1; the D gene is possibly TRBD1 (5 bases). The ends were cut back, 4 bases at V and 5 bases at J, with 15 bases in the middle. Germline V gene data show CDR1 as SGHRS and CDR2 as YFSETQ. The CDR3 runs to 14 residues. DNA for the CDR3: TGCGCCAGCAGCCCCCCGGGGGGAAGGACTGAAGCTTTCTTT. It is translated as CASSPPGGRTEAFF.

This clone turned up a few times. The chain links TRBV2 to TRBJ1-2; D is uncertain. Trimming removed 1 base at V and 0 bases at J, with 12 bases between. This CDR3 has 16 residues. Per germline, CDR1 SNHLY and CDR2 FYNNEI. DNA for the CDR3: TGTGCCAGCAGTGAAGACGGCGGGAAGGCTAACTATGGCTACACCTTC. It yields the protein CASSEDGGKANYGYTF.

The chain's CDR3 is CASSKTGISYEQYF. Written as DNA, the CDR3 is TGTGCCAGCAGCAAGACAGGGATTTCCTACGAGCAGTACTTC. The rearrangement links TRBV7-2 to TRBJ2-7, with 7 bases that match TRBD1. This CDR3 is built from 14 residues. J lost 1 base, V lost 5 bases, and 5 bases had no gene match. Germline V gives CDR1 SGHTA, CDR2 FQGNSA. The full variable domain, rest sourced from reference TRBV7-2 and TRBJ2-7, is GAGVSQSPSNKVTEKGKDVELRCDPISGHTALYWYRQSLGQGLEFLIYFQGNSAPDKSGLPSDRFSAERTGGSVSTLTIQRTQQEDSAVYLCASSKTGISYEQYFGPGTRLTVT.

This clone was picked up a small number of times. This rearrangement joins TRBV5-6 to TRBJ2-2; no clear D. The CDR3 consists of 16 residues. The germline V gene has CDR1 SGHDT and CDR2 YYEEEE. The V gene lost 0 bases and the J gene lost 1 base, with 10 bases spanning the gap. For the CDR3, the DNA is TGTGCCAGCAGCTTGGAATCCTACCTGAACACCGGGGAGCTGTTTTTT. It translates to CASSLESYLNTGELFF.

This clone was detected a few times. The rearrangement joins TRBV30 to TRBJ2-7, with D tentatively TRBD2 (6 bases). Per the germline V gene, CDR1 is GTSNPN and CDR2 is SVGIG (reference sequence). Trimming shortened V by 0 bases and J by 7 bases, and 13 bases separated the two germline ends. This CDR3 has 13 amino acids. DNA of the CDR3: TGTGCCTGGAGTGTTGCGCGGGAAACTGAGCAGTACTTC. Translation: CAWSVARETEQYF.

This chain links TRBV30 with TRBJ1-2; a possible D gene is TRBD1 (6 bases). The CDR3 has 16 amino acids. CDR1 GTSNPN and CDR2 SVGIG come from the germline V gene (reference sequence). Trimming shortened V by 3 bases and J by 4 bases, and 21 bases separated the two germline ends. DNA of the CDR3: TGTGCCTGGAGGGCCGGAGGGGGTCAGGGCGGCTATGGCTACACCTTC. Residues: CAWRAGGGQGGYGYTF.

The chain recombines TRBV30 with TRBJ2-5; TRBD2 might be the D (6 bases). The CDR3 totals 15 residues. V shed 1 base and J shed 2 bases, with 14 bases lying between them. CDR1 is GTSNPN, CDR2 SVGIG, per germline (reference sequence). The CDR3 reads CAWSGGLGKQETQYF. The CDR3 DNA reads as TGTGCCTGGAGTGGGGGACTGGGAAAGCAAGAGACCCAGTACTTC.

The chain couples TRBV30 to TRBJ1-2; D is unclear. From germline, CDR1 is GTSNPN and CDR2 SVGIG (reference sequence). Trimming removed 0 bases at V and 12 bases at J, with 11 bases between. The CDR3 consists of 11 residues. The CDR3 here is CAWSVLLGNTF. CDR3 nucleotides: TGTGCCTGGAGTGTACTCCTCGGAAACACCTTC.

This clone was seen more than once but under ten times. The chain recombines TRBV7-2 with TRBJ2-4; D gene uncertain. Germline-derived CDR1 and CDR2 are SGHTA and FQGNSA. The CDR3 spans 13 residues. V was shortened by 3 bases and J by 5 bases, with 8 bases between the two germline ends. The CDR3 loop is CASSLGLQNIQYF. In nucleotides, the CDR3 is TGTGCCAGCAGCTTGGGGTTACAAAACATTCAGTACTTC.

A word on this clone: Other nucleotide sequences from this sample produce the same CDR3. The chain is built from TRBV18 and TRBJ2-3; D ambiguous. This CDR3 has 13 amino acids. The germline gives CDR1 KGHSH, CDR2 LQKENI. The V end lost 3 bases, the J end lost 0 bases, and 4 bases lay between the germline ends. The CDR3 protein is CASSPPSTDTQYF. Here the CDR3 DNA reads TGTGCCAGCTCACCCCCAAGCACAGATACGCAGTATTTT.

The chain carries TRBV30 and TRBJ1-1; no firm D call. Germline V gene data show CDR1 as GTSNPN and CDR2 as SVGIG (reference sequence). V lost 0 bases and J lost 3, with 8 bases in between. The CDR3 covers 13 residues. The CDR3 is CAWSVHGDTEAFF. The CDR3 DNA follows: TGTGCCTGGAGTGTACACGGGGACACTGAAGCTTTCTTT.

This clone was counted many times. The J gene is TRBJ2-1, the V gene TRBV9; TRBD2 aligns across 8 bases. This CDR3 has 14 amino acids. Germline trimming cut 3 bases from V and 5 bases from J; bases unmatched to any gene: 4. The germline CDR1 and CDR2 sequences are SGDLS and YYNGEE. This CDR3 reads CASSGSGAHNEQFF. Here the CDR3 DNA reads TGTGCCAGCAGCGGTAGCGGGGCTCACAATGAGCAGTTCTTC.

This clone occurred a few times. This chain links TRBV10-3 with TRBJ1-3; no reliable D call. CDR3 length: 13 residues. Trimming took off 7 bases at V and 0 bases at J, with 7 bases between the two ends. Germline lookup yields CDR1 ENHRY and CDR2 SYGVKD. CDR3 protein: CAIMAGSGNTIYF. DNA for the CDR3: TGTGCCATCATGGCGGGCTCTGGAAACACCATATATTTT.

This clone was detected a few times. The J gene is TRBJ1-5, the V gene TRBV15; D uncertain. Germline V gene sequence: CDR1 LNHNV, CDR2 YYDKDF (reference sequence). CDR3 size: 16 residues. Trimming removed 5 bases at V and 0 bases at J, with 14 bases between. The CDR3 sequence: CATSGPKGYSNQPQHF. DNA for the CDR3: TGTGCCACCAGCGGACCAAAGGGTTATAGCAATCAGCCCCAGCATTTT.

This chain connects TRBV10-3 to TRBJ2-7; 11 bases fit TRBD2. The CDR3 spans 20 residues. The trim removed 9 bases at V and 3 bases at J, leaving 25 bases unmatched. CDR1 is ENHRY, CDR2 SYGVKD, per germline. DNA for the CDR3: TGTGCCATTAGGGTCCAATCGACTAGCGGGAATCTCAGGGGCAGCTACGAGCAGTACTTC. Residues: CAIRVQSTSGNLRGSYEQYF.

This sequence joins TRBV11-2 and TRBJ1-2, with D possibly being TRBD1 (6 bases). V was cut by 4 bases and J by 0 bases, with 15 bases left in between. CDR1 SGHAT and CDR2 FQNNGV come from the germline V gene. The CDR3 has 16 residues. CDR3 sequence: CASSSRLDSSNYGYTF. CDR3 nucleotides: TGTGCCAGCAGCTCCAGACTGGACAGCTCTAACTATGGCTACACCTTC.

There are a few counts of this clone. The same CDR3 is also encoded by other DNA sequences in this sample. The CDR3 sequence is CASSLAAGTYNEQFF. CDR3 in DNA: TGCGCCAGCAGCTTGGCGGCAGGGACGTACAATGAGCAGTTCTTC. V is TRBV5-1 and J is TRBJ2-1, with D perhaps matching TRBD1 or TRBD2 (5 bases each). From germline, CDR1 is SGHRS and CDR2 YFSETQ. The V gene lost 0 bases and the J gene lost 4 bases, with 11 bases spanning the gap. CDR3 length equals 15 residues.

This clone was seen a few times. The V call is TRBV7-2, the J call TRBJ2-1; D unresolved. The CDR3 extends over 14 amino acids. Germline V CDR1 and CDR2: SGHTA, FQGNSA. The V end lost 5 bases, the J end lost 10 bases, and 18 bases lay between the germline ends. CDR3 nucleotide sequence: TGTGCCAGCAGCGTTCGGTCCTTCGCTTCGGAGCAGTTCTTC. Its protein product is CASSVRSFASEQFF.

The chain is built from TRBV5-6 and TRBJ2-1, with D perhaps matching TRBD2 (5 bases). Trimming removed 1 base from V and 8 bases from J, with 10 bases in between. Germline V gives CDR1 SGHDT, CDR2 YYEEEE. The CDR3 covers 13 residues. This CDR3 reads CASSLSQRDEQFF. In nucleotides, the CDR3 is TGTGCCAGCAGCTTGAGCCAGAGGGATGAGCAGTTCTTC.

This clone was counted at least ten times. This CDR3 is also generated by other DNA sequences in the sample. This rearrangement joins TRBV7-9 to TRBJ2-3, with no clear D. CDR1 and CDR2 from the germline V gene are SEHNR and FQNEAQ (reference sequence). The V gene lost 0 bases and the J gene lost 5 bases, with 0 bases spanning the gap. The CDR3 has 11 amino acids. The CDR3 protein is CASSLADTQYF. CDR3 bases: TGTGCCAGCAGCTTAGCAGATACGCAGTATTTT.

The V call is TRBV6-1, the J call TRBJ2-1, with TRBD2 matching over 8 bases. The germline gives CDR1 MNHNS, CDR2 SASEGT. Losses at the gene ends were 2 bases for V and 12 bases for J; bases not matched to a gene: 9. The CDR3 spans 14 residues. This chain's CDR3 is CASSEMAGGNSQFF. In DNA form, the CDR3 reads TGTGCCAGCAGTGAAATGGCGGGAGGTAACTCGCAGTTCTTC.